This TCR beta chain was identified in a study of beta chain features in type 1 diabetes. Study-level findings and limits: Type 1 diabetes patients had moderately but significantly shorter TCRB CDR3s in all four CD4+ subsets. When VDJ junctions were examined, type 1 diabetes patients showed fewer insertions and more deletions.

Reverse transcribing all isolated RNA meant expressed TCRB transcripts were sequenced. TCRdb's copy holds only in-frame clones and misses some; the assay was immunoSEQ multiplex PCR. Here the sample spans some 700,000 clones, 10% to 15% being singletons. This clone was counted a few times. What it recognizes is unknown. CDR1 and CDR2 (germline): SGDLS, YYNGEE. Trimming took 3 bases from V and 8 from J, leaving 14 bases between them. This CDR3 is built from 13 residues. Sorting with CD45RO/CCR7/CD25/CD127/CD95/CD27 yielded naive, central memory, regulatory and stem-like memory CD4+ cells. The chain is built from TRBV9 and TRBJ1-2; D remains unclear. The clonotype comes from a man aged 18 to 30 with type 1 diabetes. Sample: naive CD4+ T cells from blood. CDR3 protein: CASSALSVGGYTF. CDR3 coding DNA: TGTGCCAGCAGCGCCTTATCAGTGGGCGGCTACACCTTC.